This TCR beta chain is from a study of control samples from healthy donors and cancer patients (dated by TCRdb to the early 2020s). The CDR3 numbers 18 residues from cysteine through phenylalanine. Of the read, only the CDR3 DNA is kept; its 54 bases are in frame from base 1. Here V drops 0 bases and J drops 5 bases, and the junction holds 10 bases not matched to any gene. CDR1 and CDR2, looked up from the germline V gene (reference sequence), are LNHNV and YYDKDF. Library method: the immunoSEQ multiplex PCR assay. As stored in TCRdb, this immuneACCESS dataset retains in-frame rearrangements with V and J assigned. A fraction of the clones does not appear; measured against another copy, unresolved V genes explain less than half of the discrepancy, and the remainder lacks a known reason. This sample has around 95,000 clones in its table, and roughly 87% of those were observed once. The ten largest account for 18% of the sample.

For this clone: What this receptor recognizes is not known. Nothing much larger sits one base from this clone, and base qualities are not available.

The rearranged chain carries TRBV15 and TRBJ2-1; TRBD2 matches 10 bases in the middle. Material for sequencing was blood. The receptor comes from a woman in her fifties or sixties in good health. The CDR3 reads CATSRDPRGLAPNNEQFF. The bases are TGTGCCACCAGCAGAGACCCGCGGGGACTAGCGCCGAACAATGAGCAGTTCTTC.